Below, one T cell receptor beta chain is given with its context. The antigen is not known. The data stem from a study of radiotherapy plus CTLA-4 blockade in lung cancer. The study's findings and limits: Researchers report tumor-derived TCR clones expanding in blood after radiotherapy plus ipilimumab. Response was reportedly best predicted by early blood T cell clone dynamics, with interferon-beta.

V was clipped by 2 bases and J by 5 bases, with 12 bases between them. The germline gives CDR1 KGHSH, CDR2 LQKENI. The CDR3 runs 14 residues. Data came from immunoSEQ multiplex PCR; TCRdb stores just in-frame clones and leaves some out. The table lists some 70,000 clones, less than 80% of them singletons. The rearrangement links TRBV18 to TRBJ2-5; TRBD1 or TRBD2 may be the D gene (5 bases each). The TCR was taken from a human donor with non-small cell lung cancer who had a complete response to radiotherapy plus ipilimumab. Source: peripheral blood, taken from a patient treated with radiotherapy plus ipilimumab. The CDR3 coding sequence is TGTGCCAGCTCACCAACACAGGAGGAGGAGACCCAGTACTTC. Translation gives CASSPTQEEETQYF.